The sequence of this T cell receptor (beta chain) was determined in a study of blood T cell repertoires in COVID-19. The CDR3 extends over 16 amino acids. In germline, CDR1 is MNHEY, CDR2 SVGAGI. Trimming left V 2 bases short and J 0 bases short, with 11 bases between. Assay used: immunoSEQ multiplex PCR; TCRdb lists only in-frame clones, some missing. The sample consists of over 120,000 clones, 75% to 90% of them appearing once. The clonotype was recovered from a middle-aged man who had recovered from COVID-19. The material sequenced was PBMCs or T cells enriched from blood (not recorded which). The rearrangement links TRBV6-5 to TRBJ1-3, with D possibly TRBD1 on 6 matching bases. This chain's CDR3 is CASSYGAGASGNTIYF. CDR3 nucleotides: TGTGCCAGCAGTTACGGGGCAGGGGCCTCTGGAAACACCATATATTTT.